The 29 T cell receptor beta chains below all came from one sample that was sequenced in a study of CD8+ T cells in alopecia areata. Treatment indicated: oral pan-JAK inhibitor, 5-10 mg twice daily. Once RNA had been extracted, it was reverse transcribed into cDNA to act as the sequencing template. Repertoires were generated with immunoSEQ multiplex PCR, while TCRdb's copy carries only in-frame clones and drops some. The repertoire holds some 200,000 clones, with roughly 61% as singletons. Material: CD8+ T cells sorted from blood, obtained at week 24, from a patient treated with tofacitinib. These receptors were obtained from a human donor with alopecia areata.

This clone occurred a few times. The chain has TRBV14 and TRBJ2-1, with D tentatively TRBD2 (6 bases). This CDR3 region has 13 residues. V lost 5 bases and J lost 7, with 12 bases in between. Germline-derived CDR1 and CDR2 are SGHDN and FVKESK. The CDR3 is CASSLGGGNEQFF. The CDR3 coding sequence is TGTGCCAGCAGCTTGGGCGGAGGGAATGAGCAGTTCTTC.

This clone was seen a few times. The V gene is TRBV27, the J gene TRBJ2-4; 8 positions agree with TRBD1. Germline trimming cut 4 bases from V and 0 bases from J; bases unmatched to any gene: 2. Germline V gene data show CDR1 as MNHEY and CDR2 as SMNVEV (reference sequence). This CDR3 region has 15 residues. In nucleotides, the CDR3 is TGTGCCAGCAGTTCGGACAGGGAAGCCAAAAACATTCAGTACTTC. Encoded protein: CASSSDREAKNIQYF.

The chain uses TRBV9 and TRBJ1-4; TRBD1 is a possible D gene (5 bases). V shed 3 bases and J shed 2 bases, with 8 bases lying between them. CDR1 and CDR2 (germline): SGDLS, YYNGEE. The length of the CDR3 is 14 residues. The CDR3 protein is CASSGDSTNEKLFF. The CDR3 DNA reads TGTGCCAGCAGCGGAGACAGTACTAATGAAAAACTGTTTTTT.

The genes are TRBV29-1 and TRBJ2-1; D gene ambiguous. CDR3 length: 10 amino acids. V gave up 4 bases and J gave up 7 bases, with 5 bases separating them. Germline values: CDR1 SQVTM, CDR2 ANQGSEA. DNA for the CDR3: TGCAGCGTTGTAATAAATGAGCAGTTCTTC. Translation: CSVVINEQFF.

This chain connects TRBV4-1 to TRBJ2-2; perhaps D is TRBD1 or TRBD2 (5 bases each). CDR1 MGHRA and CDR2 YSYEKL come from the germline V gene. V lost 3 bases, J lost 3 bases, and 11 bases lay in between. CDR3 length: 15 residues. CDR3 nucleotides: TGCGCCAGCAGCCAGGGGACCTATTACACCGGGGAGCTGTTTTTT. Its translation is CASSQGTYYTGELFF.

J is TRBJ2-3 and V is TRBV7-9; tentative D call: TRBD2 (7 bases). CDR3 size: 17 residues. Germline values: CDR1 SEHNR, CDR2 FQNEAQ (reference sequence). V lost 3 bases, J lost 6 bases, and 22 bases lay in between. The DNA for the CDR3 is TGTGCCAGCAGCTTCCCCCGGGGCGGGGGCCCCGGGGATACGCAGTATTTT. Its translation: CASSFPRGGGPGDTQYF.

This chain links TRBV9 with TRBJ1-5, with TRBD1 matching 7 bases. Germline V lookup: CDR1 SGDLS, CDR2 YYNGEE. The CDR3 covers 16 residues. Trimming cost V 4 bases and J 2 bases; bases outside gene matches: 9. The CDR3 is CASSPTTGRGNQPQHF. The CDR3 DNA reads as TGTGCCAGCAGCCCAACGACAGGGAGGGGCAATCAGCCCCAGCATTTT. The variable domain in full, completed from reference TRBV9 and TRBJ1-5, reads DSGVTQTPKHLITATGQRVTLRCSPRSGDLSVYWYQQSLDQGLQFLIQYYNGEERAKGNILERFSAQQFPDLHSELNLSSLELGDSALYFCASSPTTGRGNQPQHFGDGTRLSIL.

This chain connects TRBV19 to TRBJ1-2; 11 nucleotides line up with TRBD1. CDR1 and CDR2 (germline): LNHDA, SQIVND (reference sequence). The CDR3 contains 15 residues. The V and J ends lost 4 bases and 6 bases, in that order; junction bases with no gene match: 7. The chain's CDR3 is CASSTSDRGLNGYTF. The DNA of the CDR3 is TGTGCCAGTAGTACCTCGGACAGGGGGCTAAATGGCTACACCTTC.

This clone has more than one count but fewer than ten. This chain joins TRBV7-9 and TRBJ2-4; the D is unclear. Germline-derived CDR1 and CDR2 are SEHNR and FQNEAQ (reference sequence). The CDR3 spans 12 residues. Trimming shortened V by 5 bases and J by 5 bases, and 7 bases separated the two germline ends. The CDR3 DNA reads as TGTGCCAGCAGCCTGATAGAAAACATTCAGTACTTC. This encodes CASSLIENIQYF.

This clone came up a few times. The rearrangement links TRBV14 to TRBJ2-5; the D is unclear. The CDR3 consists of 12 residues. V dropped 1 base and J dropped 5 bases, with 5 bases sitting between them. Germline V gene data show CDR1 as SGHDN and CDR2 as FVKESK. The CDR3 is CASSQVGETQYF. The DNA of the CDR3 is TGTGCCAGCAGCCAAGTAGGGGAGACCCAGTACTTC.

The rearrangement links TRBV2 to TRBJ1-1; weak D call: TRBD1 (5 bases). The germline V gene encodes CDR1 SNHLY and CDR2 FYNNEI. The CDR3 has 13 residues. V gave up 5 bases and J gave up 1 base, with 8 bases separating them. The CDR3 sequence is CASSNRKNTEAFF. The CDR3 DNA reads as TGTGCCAGCAGTAACAGGAAGAACACTGAAGCTTTCTTT.

This clone has only a few counts. The chain recombines TRBV29-1 with TRBJ1-1; no reliable D call. The CDR3 is 14 amino acids. The V and J ends lost 7 bases and 1 base respectively, with 16 bases between them. CDR1 SQVTM and CDR2 ANQGSEA come from the germline V gene. Written as DNA, the CDR3 is TGCAGCGCCAAGGACGGCTTAGGGAACACTGAAGCTTTCTTT. Translating gives CSAKDGLGNTEAFF.

The CDR3 spells CASSGRGLNTGELFF. The CDR3 DNA sequence: TGTGCCAGCAGTGGGCGGGGCCTAAACACCGGGGAGCTGTTTTTT. J is TRBJ2-2 and V is TRBV2; the D gene is possibly TRBD2 (6 bases). Germline V lookup: CDR1 SNHLY, CDR2 FYNNEI. V was pared by 4 bases and J by 2 bases, with 11 bases between. The CDR3 is 15 amino acids.

The chain combines TRBV13 with TRBJ1-2; D uncertain. Trimming stripped 4 bases from V and 4 bases from J, with 13 bases between. This CDR3 comprises 14 residues. Germline CDR1 and CDR2: PRHDT and FYEKMQ (reference sequence). The CDR3 nucleotides are TGTGCCAGCAGCTCAAGGACGGCTATCTATGGCTACACCTTC. It specifies CASSSRTAIYGYTF.

This clone was seen a handful of times. The chain carries TRBV30 and TRBJ2-5, with D maybe TRBD1 (6 bases). CDR3 length: 15 residues. V was clipped by 2 bases and J by 4 bases, with 17 bases between them. CDR1 GTSNPN and CDR2 SVGIG come from the germline V gene (reference sequence). The CDR3 DNA follows: TGTGCCTGGAGTCCGGGACATTTAGGATCAGAGACCCAGTACTTC. It is translated as CAWSPGHLGSETQYF.

There are a few counts of this clone. The V call is TRBV29-1, the J call TRBJ1-1, with D unresolved. Germline V gene sequence: CDR1 SQVTM, CDR2 ANQGSEA. The length of the CDR3 is 10 residues. The V gene lost 6 bases and the J gene lost 7 bases, with 9 bases spanning the gap. DNA of the CDR3: TGCAGCGTCCTTAATTATGAAGCTTTCTTT. This translates into CSVLNYEAFF.

This clone came up a few times. This chain links TRBV27 with TRBJ1-5, with 9 bases identical to TRBD1. The V gene's germline CDR1 is MNHEY and CDR2 SMNVEV (reference sequence). V was clipped by 5 bases and J by 7 bases; unmatched bases: 9. The CDR3 is made up of 15 amino acids. The DNA of the CDR3 is TGTGCCAGCAGTCCAACCGGGACAGGGTACCAGCCCCAGCATTTT. Translation: CASSPTGTGYQPQHF.

The V call is TRBV11-3, the J call TRBJ2-1; D remains unclear. The CDR3 has 17 residues. Per germline, CDR1 SGHNT and CDR2 YENEEA. Trimming took off 4 bases at V and 7 bases at J, with 23 bases between the two ends. The CDR3 is CASSSATGWSTGNEQFF. CDR3 nucleotides: TGTGCCAGCAGCTCGGCGACTGGCTGGTCGACTGGGAATGAGCAGTTCTTC.

The chain has TRBV13 and TRBJ2-7, with 9 bases identical to TRBD1. The CDR3 sequence is 16 residues long. Germline-derived CDR1 and CDR2 are PRHDT and FYEKMQ (reference sequence). V lost 1 base and J lost 0; bases outside the gene matches: 4. The CDR3 sequence: CASSLADRGHSYEQYF. CDR3 nucleotides: TGTGCCAGCAGCTTAGCGGACAGGGGACACTCCTACGAGCAGTACTTC.

This clone appeared a few times. The chain carries TRBV7-9 and TRBJ2-7; either TRBD1 or TRBD2 may fit D (5 bases each). The CDR3 loop spans 15 amino acids. V was trimmed by 3 bases and J by 6 bases, leaving 18 bases between them. Germline CDR1 reads SEHNR; CDR2 reads FQNEAQ (reference sequence). The CDR3 bases are TGTGCCAGCAGCTTCTCGCCGGGACCCGATTCCGAGCAGTACTTC. It codes for CASSFSPGPDSEQYF.

This clone was seen a handful of times. This chain joins TRBV4-1 and TRBJ2-7; D gene uncertain. The CDR3 has 14 residues. Looked up from germline, CDR1 is MGHRA and CDR2 is YSYEKL. With 0 bases removed from V and 5 bases from J, the gap between germline ends came to 11 bases. The CDR3 region has the DNA TGCGCCAGCAGCCAAGAAGGGTGGTCAGACGAGCAGTACTTC. Amino acids: CASSQEGWSDEQYF.

The J gene is TRBJ2-1, the V gene TRBV6-5, with a weak D call TRBD2 (5 bases). Per the germline V gene, CDR1 is MNHEY and CDR2 is SVGAGI. Trimming took 5 bases from V and 10 from J, leaving 12 bases between them. CDR3 length: 12 residues. CDR3: CASSPSGKEQFF. DNA for the CDR3: TGTGCCAGCAGTCCCAGCGGAAAGGAGCAGTTCTTC.

The chain couples TRBV13 to TRBJ1-3; no firm D call. This CDR3 comprises 14 residues. The V and J ends lost 5 bases and 0 bases respectively, with 8 bases between them. From germline, CDR1 is PRHDT and CDR2 FYEKMQ (reference sequence). The CDR3 here is CASSEGFSGNTIYF. For the CDR3, the DNA is TGTGCCAGCAGCGAGGGATTCTCTGGAAACACCATATATTTT.

There are a few counts of this clone. This sequence joins TRBV4-2 and TRBJ2-5; TRBD2 matches 10 bases. The CDR3 is 17 residues long. The germline V gene has CDR1 LGHNA and CDR2 YNFKEQ. J was trimmed by 5 bases and V by 1 base; bases with no gene match: 10. CDR3 DNA sequence: TGTGCCAGCAGCCAAGCCTACTCCGGGACTAGCGTGGAGACCCAGTACTTC. It is translated as CASSQAYSGTSVETQYF.

The genes are TRBV29-1 and TRBJ2-5; tentatively, D is TRBD1 or TRBD2 (5 bases each). The germline gives CDR1 SQVTM, CDR2 ANQGSEA. V lost 7 bases and J 2 bases, leaving 14 bases between the germline ends. The CDR3 length is 13 residues. The CDR3 spells CSAPEGIQETQYF. Written as DNA, the CDR3 is TGCAGCGCCCCAGAGGGGATTCAAGAGACCCAGTACTTC.

V gene TRBV2 combines with J gene TRBJ1-2, with D maybe TRBD1 (6 bases). The V gene's germline CDR1 is SNHLY and CDR2 FYNNEI. The V end was cut by 3 bases, the J end by 8 bases, with 25 bases between. CDR3 length: 17 amino acids. The CDR3 coding sequence is TGTGCCAGCAGTGATCCAGGGGCCCGAGGAATTTCGAGCGGCTACACCTTC. Encoded protein: CASSDPGARGISSGYTF. The variable domain in full, with the rest retrieved from reference TRBV2 and TRBJ1-2, is EPEVTQTPSHQVTQMGQEVILRCVPISNHLYFYWYRQILGQKVEFLVSFYNNEISEKSEIFDDQFSVERPDGSNFTLKIRSTKLEDSAMYFCASSDPGARGISSGYTFGSGTRLTVV.

This clone was seen only a few times. The chain uses TRBV13 and TRBJ1-2, with 7 positions matching TRBD1. Per the germline V gene, CDR1 is PRHDT and CDR2 is FYEKMQ (reference sequence). The ends lost 5 bases at V and 10 bases at J; junction bases unmatched: 13. CDR3 length equals 14 residues. CDR3 region: CASSDPDRRQDYTF. The CDR3 DNA is TGTGCCAGCAGCGACCCGGACAGGCGGCAAGACTACACCTTC. Using reference TRBV13 and TRBJ1-2 for the parts outside the CDR3, the full variable domain is AAGVIQSPRHLIKEKRETATLKCYPIPRHDTVYWYQQGPGQDPQFLISFYEKMQSDKGSIPDRFSAQQFSDYHSELNMSSLELGDSALYFCASSDPDRRQDYTFGSGTRLTVV.

The table lists this clone with a count of one. V and J are TRBV5-6 and TRBJ2-3; no clear D. Trimming took off 2 bases at V and 0 bases at J, with 10 bases between the two ends. The CDR3 extends over 15 amino acids. Germline V gene sequence: CDR1 SGHDT, CDR2 YYEEEE. As DNA, the CDR3 is TGTGCCAGCAGCTTAAGGATACAGAGCACAGATACGCAGTATTTT. Translation: CASSLRIQSTDTQYF.

The rearrangement uses TRBV4-1 and TRBJ2-7, with D maybe TRBD1 (5 bases). V was shortened by 1 base and J by 5 bases, with 12 bases between the two germline ends. Germline loops: CDR1 MGHRA, CDR2 YSYEKL. CDR3 length equals 14 residues. This CDR3 reads CASSQGAGKDEQYF. The CDR3 bases are TGCGCCAGCAGCCAAGGGGCAGGGAAGGACGAGCAGTACTTC.